Below, 21 T cell receptor beta chains from the same sample are listed, as sequenced in a study of blood T cell repertoires in COVID-19. Assay: immunoSEQ multiplex PCR; the TCRdb copy retains only in-frame clones and omits some. Here the sample spans hundreds of thousands of clones, roughly 80% being singletons. Input material: peripheral blood. Source of these receptors: a woman older than 75 with acute or convalescent COVID-19.

Only a few counts were recorded for this clone. The V gene is TRBV14, the J gene TRBJ2-5; a possible D gene is TRBD2 (5 bases). Germline values: CDR1 SGHDN, CDR2 FVKESK. The CDR3 is made up of 16 amino acids. V dropped 2 bases and J dropped 4 bases, with 17 bases sitting between them. The CDR3 loop is CASSQSAFGVVETQYF. For the CDR3, the DNA is TGTGCCAGCAGCCAAAGTGCGTTCGGGGTCGTAGAGACCCAGTACTTC.

This chain uses TRBV30 with TRBJ1-6, with 8 bases aligning to TRBD1. Germline CDR1 reads GTSNPN; CDR2 reads SVGIG (reference sequence). The CDR3 is made up of 14 amino acids. V was clipped by 0 bases and J by 8 bases; unmatched bases: 3. The CDR3 nucleotides read TGTGCCTGGAGTGTACGACAGGGGTATTCACCCCTCCACTTT. It yields the protein CAWSVRQGYSPLHF.

This clone was counted a single time. The V and J genes are TRBV7-2 and TRBJ2-4; 10 nucleotides align to TRBD1. V gave up 5 bases and J gave up 1 base; unmatched junction bases: 5. CDR1 SGHTA and CDR2 FQGNSA come from the germline V gene. The CDR3 loop spans 16 amino acids. CDR3 amino acids: CASSTGQGIAKNIQYF. For the CDR3, the DNA is TGTGCCAGCAGCACGGGACAGGGGATCGCCAAAAACATTCAGTACTTC.

This chain uses TRBV5-1 with TRBJ1-1, with TRBD1 identical over 9 bases. Trimming removed 4 bases from V and 1 base from J; junction bases left unmatched: 2. CDR1 is SGHRS, CDR2 YFSETQ, per germline. The CDR3 runs 14 residues. This chain's CDR3 is CASSRGQGNTEAFF. The CDR3 DNA sequence: TGCGCCAGCAGCAGGGGACAGGGGAACACTGAAGCTTTCTTT.

As regards this clone: A single base separates this from a much larger clone, so it may be a read error. The chain combines TRBV9 with TRBJ2-5, with a tentative D call TRBD1 (5 bases). The CDR3 is 14 amino acids. V lost 0 bases and J lost 1, with 7 bases in between. The germline V gene encodes CDR1 SGDLS and CDR2 YYNGEE. CDR3 region: CASSVGRAQETQYF. CDR3 nucleotides: TGTGCCAGCAGCGTAGGCAGGGCCCAAGAGACCCAGTACTTC.

This clone was counted a single time. J is TRBJ2-1 and V is TRBV7-6; 8 positions match TRBD1. From germline, CDR1 is SGHVS and CDR2 FNYEAQ. CDR3 length: 13 amino acids. The V and J ends lost 6 bases and 7 bases, in that order; junction bases with no gene match: 5. The CDR3 DNA follows: TGTGCCAGCAGAAGGGACAGGCTAAATGAGCAGTTCTTC. Its protein is CASRRDRLNEQFF.

The rearrangement uses TRBV7-9 and TRBJ1-1; D is possibly TRBD1 (6 bases). The CDR3 length is 13 residues. Germline assignment: CDR1 SEHNR and CDR2 FQNEAQ (reference sequence). Deletions cut 3 bases from V and 7 bases from J, with 12 bases between. CDR3 DNA sequence: TGTGCCAGCAGCTTGGGCAGGGGAGATGAAGCTTTCTTT. It codes for CASSLGRGDEAFF.

The chain couples TRBV27 to TRBJ1-5; a possible D gene is TRBD1 (6 bases). Germline CDR1 MNHEY, CDR2 SMNVEV (reference sequence). Trimming removed 5 bases from V and 6 bases from J, with 17 bases in between. The CDR3 covers 15 residues. The CDR3 sequence: CASSVQGTRGQPQHF. In DNA form, the CDR3 reads TGTGCCAGCAGTGTACAGGGAACAAGGGGTCAGCCCCAGCATTTT.

The sample holds one count of this clone. The chain recombines TRBV2 with TRBJ1-2; 7 positions match TRBD1. The CDR3 spans 13 residues. J gave up 8 bases and V 4 bases, and 7 bases lay outside the gene matches. Per germline, CDR1 SNHLY and CDR2 FYNNEI. CDR3 coding DNA: TGTGCCAGCAGTGTACAGGGGCCTGGGGGCTACACCTTC. It is translated as CASSVQGPGGYTF.

The rearrangement links TRBV6-5 to TRBJ2-7; D is perhaps TRBD2 (7 bases). Germline V CDR1 and CDR2: MNHEY, SVGAGI. CDR3 length: 14 residues. V gave up 11 bases and J gave up 2 bases, with 19 bases separating them. The CDR3 is CASPGEGRAYEQYF. As DNA, the CDR3 is TGTGCCTCCCCAGGGGAGGGTCGGGCCTACGAGCAGTACTTC.

The CDR3 sequence: CASSFIHPTDTEAFF. CDR3 nucleotide sequence: TGCGCCAGCAGCTTTATACACCCGACTGACACTGAAGCTTTCTTT. The chain couples TRBV5-1 to TRBJ1-1; D uncertain. This CDR3 has 15 residues. Between the trimmed V and J ends, which lost 2 bases and 3 bases, there was a span of 14 bases. The germline V gene has CDR1 SGHRS and CDR2 YFSETQ.

The V call is TRBV10-3, the J call TRBJ2-2; 7 bases are shared with TRBD1. Germline assignment: CDR1 ENHRY and CDR2 SYGVKD. Trimming cost V 7 bases and J 2 bases; bases outside gene matches: 10. CDR3 length: 16 amino acids. The CDR3 DNA reads as TGTGCCATCAACGGAATAGGGACAGATAACACCGGGGAGCTGTTTTTT. It specifies CAINGIGTDNTGELFF.

The V gene is TRBV7-3, the J gene TRBJ2-1; TRBD2 aligns across 9 bases. The CDR3 consists of 16 residues. The germline CDR1 and CDR2 sequences are SGHTA and FQGTGA. V was clipped by 5 bases and J by 0 bases; unmatched bases: 5. CDR3 sequence reads: CASSLFSGSSYNEQFF. The CDR3 DNA is TGTGCCAGCAGCCTCTTTAGCGGGAGCTCCTACAATGAGCAGTTCTTC. Complete variable domain (other parts from reference TRBV7-3 and TRBJ2-1): GAGVSQTPSNKVTEKGKYVELRCDPISGHTALYWYRQSLGQGPEFLIYFQGTGAADDSGLPNDRFFAVRPEGSVSTLKIQRTERGDSAVYLCASSLFSGSSYNEQFFGPGTRLTVL.

Worth noting for this clone: Other DNA sequences in this specimen translate into the identical CDR3. V usage is TRBV5-1 and J usage is TRBJ1-5; no reliable D call. The CDR3 is 14 amino acids. The V and J ends lost 0 bases and 3 bases respectively, with 7 bases between them. Germline loops: CDR1 SGHRS, CDR2 YFSETQ. The CDR3 sequence is CASSLDSPNQPQHF. The CDR3 DNA reads as TGCGCCAGCAGCTTGGACAGCCCCAATCAGCCCCAGCATTTT.

This chain uses TRBV5-1 with TRBJ2-7; TRBD2 aligns across 7 bases. V gave up 0 bases and J gave up 7 bases; unmatched junction bases: 4. CDR3 length: 13 residues. CDR1 and CDR2 (germline): SGHRS, YFSETQ. CDR3 nucleotide sequence: TGCGCCAGCAGCTTGGATAGGCGGGGGGAGCAGTACTTC. Protein product: CASSLDRRGEQYF.

This clone was seen a few times. The rearrangement links TRBV7-8 to TRBJ1-5; 7 nucleotides line up with TRBD1. This CDR3 comprises 13 residues. Germline values: CDR1 SGHVS, CDR2 FQNEAQ. V lost 4 bases to trimming and J lost 11 bases; unmatched junction nucleotides: 8. This chain's CDR3 is CASSSRQGQSQHF. The CDR3 DNA reads TGTGCCAGCAGCTCCCGACAGGGACAGTCCCAGCATTTT.

The chain has TRBV11-2 and TRBJ1-6; D possibly corresponds to TRBD1 (6 bases). CDR3 length: 14 residues. Trimming took off 7 bases at V and 8 bases at J, with 15 bases between the two ends. Germline V lookup: CDR1 SGHAT, CDR2 FQNNGV. The CDR3 sequence: CASNNRVSDSPLHF. The CDR3 DNA sequence: TGTGCCAGCAACAACAGGGTATCGGATTCACCCCTCCACTTT.

The chain uses TRBV30 and TRBJ1-4; no firm D call. CDR3 length: 14 amino acids. Germline assignment: CDR1 GTSNPN and CDR2 SVGIG (reference sequence). The CDR3 reads CACGSESTNEKLFF. The CDR3 DNA is TGTGCTTGTGGGAGCGAGTCAACTAATGAAAAACTGTTTTTT.

V gene TRBV2 combines with J gene TRBJ1-6, with a possible D match to TRBD1 (5 bases). CDR1 is SNHLY and CDR2 is FYNNEI in the germline V gene. The CDR3 has 14 amino acids. Between the trimmed V and J ends, which lost 4 bases and 9 bases, there was a span of 13 bases. Here the CDR3 reads CASSVQGFGSPLHF. The CDR3 coding sequence is TGTGCCAGCAGTGTGCAGGGCTTTGGTTCACCCCTCCACTTT.

The chain combines TRBV6-5 with TRBJ1-2; D is unclear. Germline lookup yields CDR1 MNHEY and CDR2 SVGAGI. The CDR3 contains 13 residues. V lost 0 bases, J lost 6 bases, and 8 bases lay in between. The CDR3 region is CASSYSGRNGYTF. CDR3 sequence (DNA): TGTGCCAGCAGTTACTCGGGGAGGAATGGCTACACCTTC.

The chain has TRBV7-8 and TRBJ1-2; TRBD1 aligns across 9 bases. V dropped 5 bases and J dropped 3; count of bases not matched to a gene: 13. This CDR3 contains 17 residues. Germline CDR1 is SGHVS and CDR2 is FQNEAQ. The CDR3 region has the DNA TGTGCCAGCAGCCGACGCGAGAGAGACAGGGGGGACTATGGCTACACCTTC. It is translated as CASSRRERDRGDYGYTF. Using reference TRBV7-8 and TRBJ1-2 for the parts outside the CDR3, the full variable domain is GAGVSQSPRYKVAKRGQDVALRCDPISGHVSLFWYQQALGQGPEFLTYFQNEAQLDKSGLPSDRFFAERPEGSVSTLKIQRTQQEDSAVYLCASSRRERDRGDYGYTFGSGTRLTVV.